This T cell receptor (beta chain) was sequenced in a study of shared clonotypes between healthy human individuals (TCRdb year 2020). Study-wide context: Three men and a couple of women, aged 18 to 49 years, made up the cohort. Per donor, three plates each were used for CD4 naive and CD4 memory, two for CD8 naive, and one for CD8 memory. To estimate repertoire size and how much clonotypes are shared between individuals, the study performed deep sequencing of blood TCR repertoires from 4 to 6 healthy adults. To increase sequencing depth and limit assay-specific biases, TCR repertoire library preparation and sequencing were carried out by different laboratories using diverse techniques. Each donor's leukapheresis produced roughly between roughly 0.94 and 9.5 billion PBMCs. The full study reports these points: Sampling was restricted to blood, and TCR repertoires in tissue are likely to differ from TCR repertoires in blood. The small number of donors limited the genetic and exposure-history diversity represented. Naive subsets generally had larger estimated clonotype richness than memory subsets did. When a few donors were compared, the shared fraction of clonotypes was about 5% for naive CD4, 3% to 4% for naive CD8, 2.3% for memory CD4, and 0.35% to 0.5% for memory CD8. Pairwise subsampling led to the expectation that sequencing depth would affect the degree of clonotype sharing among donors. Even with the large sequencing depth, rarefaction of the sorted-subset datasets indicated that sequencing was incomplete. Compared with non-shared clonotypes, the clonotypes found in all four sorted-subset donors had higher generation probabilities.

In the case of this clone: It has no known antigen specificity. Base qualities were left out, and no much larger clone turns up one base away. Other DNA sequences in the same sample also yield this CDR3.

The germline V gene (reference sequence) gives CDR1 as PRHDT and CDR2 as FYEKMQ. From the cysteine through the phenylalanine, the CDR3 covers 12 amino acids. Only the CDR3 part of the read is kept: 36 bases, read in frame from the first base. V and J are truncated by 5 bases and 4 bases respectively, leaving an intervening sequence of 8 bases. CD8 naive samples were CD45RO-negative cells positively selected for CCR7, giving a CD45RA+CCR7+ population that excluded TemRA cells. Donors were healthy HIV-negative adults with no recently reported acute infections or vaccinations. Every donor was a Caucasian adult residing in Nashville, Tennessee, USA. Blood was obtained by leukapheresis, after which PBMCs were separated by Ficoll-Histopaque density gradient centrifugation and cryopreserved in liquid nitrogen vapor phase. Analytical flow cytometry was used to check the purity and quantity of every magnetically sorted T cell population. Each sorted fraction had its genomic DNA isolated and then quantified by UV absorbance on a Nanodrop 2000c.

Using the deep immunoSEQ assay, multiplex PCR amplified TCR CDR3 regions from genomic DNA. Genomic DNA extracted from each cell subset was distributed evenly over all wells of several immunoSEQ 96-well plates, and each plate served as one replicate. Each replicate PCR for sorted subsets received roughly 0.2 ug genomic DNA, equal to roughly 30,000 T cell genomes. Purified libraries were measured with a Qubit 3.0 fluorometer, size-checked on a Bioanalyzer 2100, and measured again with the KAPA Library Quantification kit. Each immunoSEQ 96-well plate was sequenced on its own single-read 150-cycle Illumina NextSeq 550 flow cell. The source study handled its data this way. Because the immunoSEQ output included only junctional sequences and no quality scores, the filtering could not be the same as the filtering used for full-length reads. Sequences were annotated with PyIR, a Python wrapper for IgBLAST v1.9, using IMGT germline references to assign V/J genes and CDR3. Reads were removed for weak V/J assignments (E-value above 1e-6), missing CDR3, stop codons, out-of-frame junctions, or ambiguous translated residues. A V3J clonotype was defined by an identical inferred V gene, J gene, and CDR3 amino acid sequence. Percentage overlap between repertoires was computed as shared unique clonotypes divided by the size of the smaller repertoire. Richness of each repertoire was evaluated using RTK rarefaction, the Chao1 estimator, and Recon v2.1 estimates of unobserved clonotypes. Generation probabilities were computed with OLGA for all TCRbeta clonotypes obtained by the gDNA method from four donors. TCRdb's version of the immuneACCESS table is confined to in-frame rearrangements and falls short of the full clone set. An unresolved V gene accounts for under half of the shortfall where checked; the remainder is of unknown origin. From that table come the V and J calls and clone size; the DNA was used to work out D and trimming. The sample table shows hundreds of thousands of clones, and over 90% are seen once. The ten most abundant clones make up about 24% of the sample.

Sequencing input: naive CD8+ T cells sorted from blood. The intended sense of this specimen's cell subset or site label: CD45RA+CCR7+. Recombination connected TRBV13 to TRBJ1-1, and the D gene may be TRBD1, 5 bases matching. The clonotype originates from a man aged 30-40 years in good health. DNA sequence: TGTGCCAGCAGCCTCCAGGGCACTGAAGCTTTCTTT. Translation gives CASSLQGTEAFF.